The count of the clone carrying this T cell receptor (beta chain) is one. The antigen is unknown. The junction departs from germline at one end; a sequencing error may be responsible. A single record per CDR3 protein comes from TCRdb applying MiXCR to the RT-PCR reads. The sample records about 700,000 distinct CDR3 sequences, about 15% being singletons. This sample is part of a study of response to subunit inactivated influenza vaccine. The study's findings and limits: The authors suggested that few new T cells are recruited per seasonal influenza vaccination.

The sequence was collected from a man between 45 and 60 years old who received an inactivated influenza vaccine. Sequenced here: PBMCs from blood, sampled approximately 15 days before vaccination.

CDR3 sequence: CVSSADRGSYEQYF. The CDR3 coding sequence is TGCGTCAGCAGCGCGGACAGGGGCAGTTACGAGCAGTACTTC. This chain links TRBV5-1 with TRBJ2-7, with 9 bases identical to TRBD1. Germline lookup yields CDR1 SGHRS and CDR2 YFSETQ. There are 14 residues in the CDR3.